This T cell receptor beta chain was retrieved from a study of T-cell reconstitution after alpha-beta-depleted transplantation in children. Remarks on this clonotype: Its target is not known.

The study's findings and limits: T-cell numbers and diversity one year post-transplant derived largely from freshly generated T cells. Surviving recipient T cells and thymic progenitors underlay high day-60 TCRbeta diversity in some patients. Reports say that about two months after transplant, the alpha-beta T cells came out of several hundred graft clones that had expanded.

Germline CDR1 reads SQVTM; CDR2 reads ANQGSEA. Trimming cost V 8 bases and J 7 bases, with 12 bases left between them. The CDR3 contains 11 residues. Unique molecular identifiers tagged the TCRbeta library. In TCRdb, the PCR reads were re-called with MiXCR into one record per CDR3 protein. The profile shows 7,500 to 9,500 distinct CDR3 sequences, roughly 13% of them singletons. This specimen was PBMCs, mostly from graft donor cells, taken 60 days after TCRalphabeta/CD19-depleted stem cell transplant. The chain uses TRBV29-1 and TRBJ2-1, with D perhaps TRBD1 or TRBD2 (5 bases each). This receptor was identified in a patient aged 2-15 years who had a stem cell transplant for inherited bone marrow failure, so the T cells may come from the graft donor. CDR3 bases: TGCAGCATCGTATGGGGGAATGAGCAGTTCTTC. Protein: CSIVWGNEQFF.